These 32 T cell receptor beta chains were all obtained from the same sample, sequenced in a study of blood T cells in healthy people across ages. A second PCR, run for roughly 7 to 12 cycles, used a sample-barcoded 5' primer plus a J-beta primer mix. TCRdb re-called the 5' RACE reads with MiXCR, one entry per CDR3 protein. This table has 800,000 to 900,000 distinct CDR3 sequences, 55% to 65% appearing once. The sample consisted of blood. Source of these receptors: a man aged 30 to 45 in good health.

A word on this clonotype: This sequence may be a read error, since a much larger clone differs from it by one base. The V gene is TRBV29-1, the J gene TRBJ2-3; possibly TRBD1 for D (6 bases). The CDR3 is made up of 15 amino acids. The germline V gene has CDR1 SQVTM and CDR2 ANQGSEA. The CDR3 DNA reads TGCGGCGTTGCCCACTCGACAGGCTTCACAGATACGCAGTATTTT. Protein sequence: CGVAHSTGFTDTQYF.

In its sample, this clonotype was seen a few times. The genes are TRBV12-3 or TRBV12-4 and TRBJ2-1, with 9 positions matching TRBD2. V gave up 5 bases and J gave up 9 bases; unmatched junction bases: 5. CDR3 size: 13 residues. The CDR3: CASSAGGPFEQFF. CDR3 sequence (DNA): TGTGCCAGCAGTGCGGGGGGGCCGTTTGAGCAGTTCTTC.

The chain joins TRBV4-3 to TRBJ2-3, with TRBD2 identical over 7 bases. The CDR3 is 15 residues long. Per the germline V gene, CDR1 is LGHNA and CDR2 is YSLEER. The junction had 5 bases not matched to a gene; V was cut back by 0 bases and J by 5 bases. The CDR3 nucleotides read TGCGCCAGCAGCCAAGAGCGGGGCGGGGGAGATACGCAGTATTTT. This sequence encodes CASSQERGGGDTQYF.

V gene TRBV29-1 combines with J gene TRBJ2-1; 11 bases fit TRBD1. The V gene's germline CDR1 is SQVTM and CDR2 ANQGSEA. With V trimmed by 4 bases and J by 8 bases, 1 base remained unmatched. The CDR3 length is 12 residues. The CDR3, as DNA: TGCAGCGTTGGGACAGGGGGCTATGAGCAGTTCTTC. Translating gives CSVGTGGYEQFF.

V gene TRBV7-8 combines with J gene TRBJ2-3; D not certain. The germline gives CDR1 SGHVS, CDR2 FQNEAQ. The CDR3 has 15 amino acids. The V gene lost 5 bases and the J gene lost 3 bases, with 15 bases spanning the gap. Here the CDR3 reads CASSQTPSTTDTQYF. DNA of the CDR3: TGTGCCAGCAGCCAAACACCTTCTACTACAGATACGCAGTATTTT.

The chain has TRBV3-1 and TRBJ2-5, with 8 bases fitting TRBD2. The V gene's germline CDR1 is LGHDT and CDR2 YNNKEL (reference sequence). V was clipped by 3 bases and J by 5 bases; unmatched bases: 5. The length of the CDR3 is 14 residues. The CDR3 here is CASSQSGGKETQYF. The CDR3 nucleotides read TGTGCCAGCAGCCAGAGCGGGGGTAAGGAGACCCAGTACTTC.

As concerns this clonotype: The conserved closing phenylalanine or tryptophan is absent in this CDR3, likely reflecting a read error. The rearrangement uses TRBV2 and TRBJ2-5, with D maybe TRBD1 (5 bases). CDR1 and CDR2 from the germline V gene are SNHLY and FYNNEI. The CDR3 totals 13 residues. Trimming took off 8 bases at V and 1 base at J, with 11 bases between the two ends. Written as DNA, the CDR3 is TGTGCCAGCCTTCAGGGAATCCAAGAGACCCAGTACTCC. It is translated as CASLQGIQETQYS.

The chain carries TRBV11-3 and TRBJ2-1; D possibly corresponds to TRBD1 (6 bases). CDR1 is SGHNT, CDR2 YENEEA, per germline. The CDR3 is 15 residues long. Trimming stripped 0 bases from V and 7 bases from J, with 13 bases between. CDR3 in DNA: TGTGCCAGCAGCTTAGATTGGGCAGGGGTGAATGAGCAGTTCTTC. This encodes CASSLDWAGVNEQFF.

The CDR3 DNA reads TGTGCCAGCAGCCCTACGGGGGGAACCCAGTACCAAGAGACCCAGTACTTC. Its protein product is CASSPTGGTQYQETQYF. This rearrangement joins TRBV7-9 to TRBJ2-5, with 7 bases lining up with TRBD2. The germline CDR1 and CDR2 sequences are SEHNR and FQNEAQ (reference sequence). This CDR3 is 17 amino acids long. With 5 bases clipped from V and 0 bases from J, the junction kept 12 bases outside the gene matches.

CDR3 coding DNA: TGCGCCAGCAGCTTGGAGCCGAGCGGGAGGACCAGCTCCTACGAGCAGTACTTC. It specifies CASSLEPSGRTSSYEQYF. The V gene is TRBV5-1, the J gene TRBJ2-7; 9 nucleotides align to TRBD2. The CDR3 is made up of 18 amino acids. J lost 0 bases, V lost 0 bases, and 10 bases had no gene match. Germline V gene lookup returns CDR1 SGHRS and CDR2 YFSETQ.

To note about this clonotype: A clone one base away is much larger, so this may be a read error. The chain carries TRBV5-1 and TRBJ2-4, with D perhaps matching TRBD1 (6 bases). The DNA matches TRBJ2-7 better at its end, which makes the J call doubtful. This CDR3 is 15 amino acids long. Looked up from germline, CDR1 is SGHRS and CDR2 is YFSETQ. The chain's CDR3 is CASGQDGQGIHEQYF. CDR3 in DNA: TGCGCCAGCGGCCAAGATGGGCAGGGGATACACGAGCAGTACTTC.

This clonotype has only a few counts. The V call is TRBV6-2 or TRBV6-3, the J call TRBJ2-7; D may be TRBD1 (5 bases). Germline lookup yields CDR1 MNHEY and CDR2 SVGEGT. V was trimmed by 8 bases and J by 0 bases, leaving 17 bases between them. The CDR3 is 15 amino acids. CDR3 nucleotide sequence: TGTGCCAGCGCCACCTTAACAGGCAGCTCCTACGAGCAGTACTTC. This encodes CASATLTGSSYEQYF.

V usage is TRBV30 and J usage is TRBJ1-2; D may be TRBD1 (5 bases). Trimming shortened V by 3 bases and J by 3 bases, and 14 bases separated the two germline ends. CDR1 GTSNPN and CDR2 SVGIG come from the germline V gene (reference sequence). The CDR3 is 14 amino acids. Written as DNA, the CDR3 is TGTGCCTGGAGCATTCTGGGGGTTTACTATGGCTACACCTTC. Translating gives CAWSILGVYYGYTF.

A few counts support this clonotype. The V gene is TRBV29-1, the J gene TRBJ2-1; the D is unclear. V lost 7 bases to trimming and J lost 7 bases, with 8 bases between them. Germline loops: CDR1 SQVTM, CDR2 ANQGSEA. There are 10 residues in the CDR3. The CDR3 bases are TGCAGCGACGGGCTGAATGAGCAGTTCTTC. Protein sequence: CSDGLNEQFF.

The chain couples TRBV20-1 to TRBJ2-5; 9 nucleotides match TRBD1. Germline V CDR1 and CDR2: DFQATT, SNEGSKA (reference sequence). This CDR3 comprises 14 residues. With V trimmed by 2 bases and J by 5 bases, 6 bases remained unmatched. The DNA of the CDR3 is TGCAGTGCTAGAAAAGGGACAGGGAGGGAGACCCAGTACTTC. As protein: CSARKGTGRETQYF.

The chain recombines TRBV20-1 with TRBJ2-3, with D possibly matching TRBD1 (6 bases). The V end was cut by 5 bases, the J end by 3 bases, with 15 bases between. Germline loops: CDR1 DFQATT, CDR2 SNEGSKA (reference sequence). The CDR3 is 14 amino acids. CDR3: CSAARTAGTDTQYF. The CDR3 nucleotides read TGCAGTGCTGCGCGGACAGCAGGGACAGATACGCAGTATTTT.

This chain joins TRBV28 and TRBJ1-5; perhaps TRBD1 as D (6 bases). Germline-derived CDR1 and CDR2 are MDHEN and SYDVKM. Trimming cost V 2 bases and J 0 bases, with 23 bases left between them. The CDR3 sequence is 20 residues long. DNA of the CDR3: TGTGCCAGCAGTTTAGATTATAATCCCGGGACATCGTTTAGCAATCAGCCCCAGCATTTT. It yields the protein CASSLDYNPGTSFSNQPQHF.

V usage is TRBV28 and J usage is TRBJ2-5; the D gene is possibly TRBD2 (6 bases). The DNA end is a closer match to TRBJ2-4, so the J assignment may be wrong. The CDR3 contains 13 residues. Germline values: CDR1 MDHEN, CDR2 SYDVKM. CDR3 amino acids: CATVDGGEDIQYF. The CDR3 DNA follows: TGTGCCACCGTCGACGGGGGAGAGGACATTCAGTACTTC.

The gene calls are TRBV18 and TRBJ1-2; the D is unclear. V lost 0 bases, J lost 5 bases, and 7 bases lay in between. The V gene's germline CDR1 is KGHSH and CDR2 LQKENI. The CDR3 length is 13 residues. The CDR3 sequence: CASSPPASYGYTF. CDR3 sequence (DNA): TGTGCCAGCTCACCACCGGCCTCTTATGGCTACACCTTC. Together with reference TRBV18 and TRBJ1-2, the CDR3 gives the full variable domain: NAGVMQNPRHLVRRRGQEARLRCSPMKGHSHVYWYRQLPEEGLKFMVYLQKENIIDESGMPKERFSAEFPKEGPSILRIQQVVRGDSAAYFCASSPPASYGYTFGSGTRLTVV.

J is TRBJ2-5 and V is TRBV27; 10 bases agree with TRBD2. Germline V gene data show CDR1 as MNHEY and CDR2 as SMNVEV (reference sequence). This CDR3 comprises 16 residues. The ends lost 4 bases at V and 5 bases at J; junction bases unmatched: 10. CDR3 DNA: TGTGCCAGCAGTTCCTCGACCGGGACTAGCGAGGAGACCCAGTACTTC. It is translated as CASSSSTGTSEETQYF.

The sample holds a few counts of this clonotype. The genes are TRBV6-2 or TRBV6-3 and TRBJ2-5; TRBD2 matches 9 bases. Germline assignment: CDR1 MNHEY and CDR2 SVGEGT. Trimming removed 8 bases from V and 5 bases from J; junction bases left unmatched: 6. The CDR3 is 13 amino acids. CDR3: CASGIAGVETQYF. The CDR3 DNA is TGTGCCAGCGGAATAGCGGGGGTTGAGACCCAGTACTTC.

This clonotype was counted a few times. This rearrangement joins TRBV7-2 to TRBJ2-7; no firm D call. V was trimmed by 0 bases and J by 2 bases, leaving 11 bases between them. This CDR3 is 15 amino acids long. Germline lookup yields CDR1 SGHTA and CDR2 FQGNSA. Written as DNA, the CDR3 is TGTGCCAGCAGCTTAGCGTCTGGGGATCCCTACGAGCAGTACTTC. Its protein is CASSLASGDPYEQYF.

This CDR3 reads CASSFPGTPETQYF. The CDR3 DNA follows: TGTGCCAGCAGTTTTCCCGGGACGCCAGAGACCCAGTACTTC. This chain connects TRBV6-2 or TRBV6-3 to TRBJ2-5; possibly TRBD1 or TRBD2 for D (5 bases each). Deletions cut 4 bases from V and 4 bases from J, with 13 bases between. This CDR3 is 14 amino acids long. Germline V CDR1 and CDR2: MNHEY, SVGEGT.

The chain recombines TRBV11-2 with TRBJ2-5, with D perhaps being TRBD1 or TRBD2 (5 bases each). The CDR3 consists of 15 residues. V was cut by 6 bases and J by 5 bases, with 19 bases left in between. Germline values: CDR1 SGHAT, CDR2 FQNNGV. The CDR3 DNA sequence: TGTGCCAGCAGGAGGCCGGGACGTTTGAGGGAGACCCAGTACTTC. It is translated as CASRRPGRLRETQYF.

The V gene is TRBV12-3 or TRBV12-4, the J gene TRBJ2-7; the match to TRBD1 covers 10 bases. The CDR3 has 15 residues. The J segment lost 4 bases and the V segment lost 3 bases, leaving 6 bases of the junction unmatched. The CDR3 DNA is TGTGCCAGCAGTTTTTATGGGACAGGGGTTTACGAGCAGTACTTC. Translation: CASSFYGTGVYEQYF.

The rearrangement uses TRBV7-2 and TRBJ2-1, with a tentative D call TRBD1 (6 bases). The length of the CDR3 is 14 residues. Between the trimmed V and J ends, which lost 4 bases and 2 bases, there was a span of 9 bases. Germline V gives CDR1 SGHTA, CDR2 FQGNSA. As DNA, the CDR3 is TGTGCCAGCAGCTCCAACAGGGCCTACAATGAGCAGTTCTTC. It encodes CASSSNRAYNEQFF. The full variable domain, its missing parts supplied by reference TRBV7-2 and TRBJ2-1, is GAGVSQSPSNKVTEKGKDVELRCDPISGHTALYWYRQSLGQGLEFLIYFQGNSAPDKSGLPSDRFSAERTGGSVSTLTIQRTQQEDSAVYLCASSSNRAYNEQFFGPGTRLTVL.

The rearrangement joins TRBV25-1 to TRBJ1-4; TRBD1 aligns across 9 bases. The CDR3 consists of 14 residues. Unmatched junction bases numbered 4, after V lost 6 bases and J lost 5 bases. Looked up from germline, CDR1 is MGHDK and CDR2 is SYGVNS. Here the CDR3 reads CASSRTGANEKLFF. The CDR3 DNA reads TGTGCCAGCAGCAGGACAGGGGCGAATGAAAAACTGTTTTTT.

The chain uses TRBV6-5 and TRBJ1-2, with 9 bases fitting TRBD1. The CDR3 has 15 residues. Looked up from germline, CDR1 is MNHEY and CDR2 is SVGAGI. With 6 bases clipped from V and 4 bases from J, the junction kept 9 bases outside the gene matches. The CDR3 bases are TGTGCCAGCAGCACTGGACAGGGGATAGGCTATGGCTACACCTTC. Translating gives CASSTGQGIGYGYTF.

This rearrangement joins TRBV27 to TRBJ2-4; TRBD1 agrees at 11 bases. CDR3 size: 14 residues. Trimming took 5 bases from V and 13 from J; bases not matched to a gene: 10. Germline CDR1 MNHEY, CDR2 SMNVEV (reference sequence). CDR3 in DNA: TGTGCCAGCAGTCACCGGGACAGGGGGGGAGAGCAGTACTTC. Its translation is CASSHRDRGGEQYF.

The chain employs TRBV6-2 or TRBV6-3 and TRBJ2-7; possibly TRBD1 for D (6 bases). This CDR3 has 18 residues. Per germline, CDR1 MNHEY and CDR2 SVGEGT. Trimming took 0 bases from V and 2 from J, leaving 20 bases between them. The CDR3 nucleotides are TGTGCCAGCAGTTACTCGATTAAAGGACAGCTTTACCCCTACGAGCAGTACTTC. Protein: CASSYSIKGQLYPYEQYF.

The V gene is TRBV6-4, the J gene TRBJ2-7; a possible D gene is TRBD1 (6 bases). CDR1 MRHNA and CDR2 SNTAGT come from the germline V gene. Trimming left V 6 bases short and J 0 bases short, with 9 bases between. The CDR3 covers 13 residues. CDR3 sequence reads: CASRDSPSYEQYF. Here the CDR3 DNA reads TGTGCCAGCAGGGACAGCCCCTCCTACGAGCAGTACTTC.

The chain is built from TRBV6-6 and TRBJ2-1, with 9 bases that match TRBD2. The CDR3 loop spans 17 amino acids. Looked up from germline, CDR1 is MNHNY and CDR2 is SVGAGI (reference sequence). With 4 bases clipped from V and 8 bases from J, the junction kept 15 bases outside the gene matches. The CDR3: CASSSGSGGATGHEQFF. The CDR3 DNA reads TGTGCCAGCAGTTCAGGTAGCGGGGGTGCGACGGGCCATGAGCAGTTCTTC.